Listed below are T cell receptor beta chains from one sample, sequenced in a study of cytomegalovirus exposure and HLA in healthy donors. Sequenced by immunoSEQ multiplex PCR; TCRdb stores in-frame clones only, minus some. The sample records more than 120,000 clones, 78% being singletons. Sequencing was performed on PBMCs. The source of these receptors is a woman aged 40 to 50 in good health and CMV-seropositive. The CDR3 runs from the conserved cysteine through the conserved F or W. Fields, in order: J gene, V gene, D gene, clone size, CDR3 protein, CDR3 DNA. D genes are given only for firm matches. Clone size is shown for a subset of rows, as once, few, many or a class of expanded clone.

TRBJ2-7 | TRBV11-3 | TRBD2 | once | CASSLAGTSGYEQYF | TGTGCCAGCAGCTTAGCCGGGACTAGCGGCTACGAGCAGTACTTC
TRBJ2-7 | TRBV5-1 | - | - | CASSTAQLPGEQYF | TGCGCCAGCAGCACAGCACAACTCCCAGGCGAGCAGTACTTC
TRBJ2-1 | TRBV9 | - | - | CASSAAPSGDQFF | TGTGCCAGCAGCGCCGCTCCCTCAGGGGACCAGTTCTTC
TRBJ2-7 | TRBV7-2 | TRBD2 | - | CASSSNSGSGYEQYF | TGTGCCAGCAGCTCTAATAGCGGGAGTGGCTACGAGCAGTACTTC
TRBJ1-1 | TRBV6-6 | - | once | CASSTGQQNTEAFF | TGTGCCAGCAGCACCGGACAGCAGAACACTGAAGCTTTCTTT
TRBJ2-1 | TRBV4-1 | TRBD2 | - | CASSPSSGNSYNEQFF | TGCGCCAGCAGCCCTTCCAGCGGGAACTCCTACAATGAGCAGTTCTTC
TRBJ2-1 | TRBV9 | TRBD2 | - | CASSDGTSENNEQFF | TGTGCCAGCAGCGACGGGACTAGCGAAAACAATGAGCAGTTCTTC
TRBJ2-1 | TRBV7-6 | TRBD2 | once | CASSSRLAGNEQFF | TGTGCCAGCAGCTCCCGACTAGCGGGCAATGAGCAGTTCTTC
TRBJ1-1 | TRBV6-5 | - | - | CASSYNEGGTEAFF | TGTGCCAGCAGTTACAACGAGGGAGGCACTGAAGCTTTCTTT
TRBJ2-7 | TRBV5-1 | TRBD1 | - | CASSNGTGPSYEQYF | TGCGCCAGCAGCAATGGGACAGGACCTTCCTACGAGCAGTACTTC
TRBJ2-3 | TRBV29-1 | - | - | CSVESGSDTQYF | TGCAGCGTTGAATCAGGATCAGATACGCAGTATTTT
TRBJ2-7 | TRBV4-1 | - | once | CASSQVNGDYEQYF | TGCGCCAGCAGCCAAGTGAACGGGGACTACGAGCAGTACTTC
TRBJ1-2 | TRBV6-5 | - | - | CASSYSSVYGYTF | TGTGCCAGCAGTTACTCGTCGGTCTATGGCTACACCTTC
TRBJ2-7 | TRBV5-1 | TRBD2 | - | CASSPPISGEREQYF | TGCGCCAGCAGCCCCCCGATTAGCGGGGAGCGCGAGCAGTACTTC
TRBJ1-3 | TRBV27 | - | once | CASSLWEGNTIYF | TGTGCCAGCAGTTTATGGGAGGGAAACACCATATATTTT
TRBJ2-3 | TRBV11-2 | TRBD2 | - | CASSSGLAGGVDTQYF | TGTGCCAGCAGCTCGGGACTAGCGGGAGGAGTAGATACGCAGTATTTT
TRBJ2-5 | TRBV6-5 | - | - | CASSYGEGLQETQYF | TGTGCCAGCAGTTACGGGGAAGGACTACAAGAGACCCAGTACTTC
TRBJ2-1 | TRBV5-6 | TRBD2 | - | CASSFPGRQYNEQFF | TGTGCCAGCAGCTTTCCCGGGAGGCAATACAATGAGCAGTTCTTC
TRBJ2-7 | TRBV9 | TRBD1 | - | CASSVGDRPGGQYF | TGTGCCAGCAGCGTAGGGGACAGACCTGGGGGGCAGTACTTC
TRBJ2-5 | TRBV5-1 | - | few | CASSWDSETQYF | TGCGCCAGCAGTTGGGACTCGGAGACCCAGTACTTC
TRBJ1-1 | TRBV5-4 | TRBD1 | many | CASSQLTITGGPRETEAFF | TGTGCCAGCAGCCAACTCACTATTACAGGGGGCCCAAGGGAGACTGAAGCTTTCTTT
TRBJ1-5 | TRBV10-3 | TRBD1 | few | CAISESGTGHQPQHF | TGTGCCATCAGTGAGTCGGGGACAGGGCATCAGCCCCAGCATTTT
TRBJ2-1 | TRBV2 | - | - | CASSPNQVYNEQFF | TGTGCCAGCAGCCCAAATCAGGTCTACAATGAGCAGTTCTTC
TRBJ2-5 | TRBV5-1 | TRBD2 | once | CASSLGGLAGAQETQYF | TGCGCCAGCAGCTTGGGGGGGCTAGCGGGAGCGCAAGAGACCCAGTACTTC
TRBJ2-7 | TRBV4-2 | TRBD2 | - | CASSQGAGGSYEQYF | TGTGCCAGCAGCCAAGGGGCGGGCGGGAGCTACGAGCAGTACTTC
TRBJ2-2 | TRBV7-2 | - | - | CASSLFRATGELFF | TGTGCCAGCAGCCTCTTCAGGGCCACCGGGGAGCTGTTTTTT
TRBJ2-7 | TRBV7-9 | TRBD2 | few | CSSSGGGTSNPRWAEQYF | TGTTCCAGCAGCGGGGGGGGGACTAGCAACCCACGTTGGGCCGAGCAGTACTTC
TRBJ1-5 | TRBV2 | - | - | CASSEARDLYQPQHF | TGTGCCAGCAGTGAAGCTCGGGATCTTTATCAGCCCCAGCATTTT
TRBJ2-7 | TRBV15 | TRBD2 | - | CATSRDRGGSGRGEQYF | TGTGCCACCAGCAGAGATAGAGGAGGTAGCGGGAGAGGCGAGCAGTACTTC
TRBJ1-5 | TRBV7-6 | TRBD1 | medium-sized | CASSPGTGGMPQHF | TGTGCCAGCAGCCCGGGGACAGGAGGAATGCCCCAGCATTTT
TRBJ2-5 | TRBV11-2 | - | - | CASSLGATQETQYF | TGTGCCAGCAGCTTAGGGGCCACCCAAGAGACCCAGTACTTC
TRBJ2-7 | TRBV6-5 | - | few | CASARFPNEQYF | TGTGCCAGCGCCCGGTTTCCAAACGAGCAGTACTTC
TRBJ1-1 | TRBV5-4 | TRBD1 | - | CASSHSSQGHTEAFF | TGTGCCAGCAGCCACTCTTCACAGGGGCACACTGAAGCTTTCTTT
TRBJ2-2 | TRBV5-1 | - | - | CASSLGVGRPTGELFF | TGCGCCAGCAGCTTGGGCGTCGGGAGACCCACCGGGGAGCTGTTTTTT
TRBJ1-2 | TRBV10-3 | TRBD1 | - | CAIRGQGVYGYTF | TGTGCCATCAGAGGACAGGGGGTCTATGGCTACACCTTC
TRBJ2-7 | TRBV4-1 | - | - | CASSRHRDSGYEQYF | TGCGCCAGCAGCCGTCACCGGGACAGCGGGTACGAGCAGTACTTC
TRBJ2-1 | TRBV29-1 | - | once | CSVGGQGSGRAYNEQFF | TGCAGCGTGGGGGGACAGGGGAGCGGGAGGGCCTACAATGAGCAGTTCTTC
TRBJ1-4 | TRBV27 | - | - | CASSPRQDNEKLFF | TGTGCCAGCAGCCCTAGACAGGATAATGAAAAACTGTTTTTT
TRBJ2-7 | TRBV28 | - | - | CASSLERFRGYEQYF | TGTGCCAGCAGTTTAGAAAGGTTTAGGGGTTACGAGCAGTACTTC
TRBJ2-4 | TRBV6-5 | TRBD2 | - | CASSPSGIAKNIQYF | TGTGCCAGCAGCCCTAGCGGTATAGCCAAAAACATTCAGTACTTC
TRBJ2-2 | TRBV5-1 | - | - | CASSLVVGAAGELFF | TGCGCCAGCAGCTTGGTCGTGGGGGCGGCCGGGGAGCTGTTTTTT
TRBJ2-2 | TRBV4-2 | TRBD2 | once | CASSQELAGTGELFF | TGTGCCAGCAGCCAAGAACTAGCGGGAACCGGGGAGCTGTTTTTT
TRBJ2-5 | TRBV7-2 | TRBD2 | - | CASSLGGAGVGETQYF | TGTGCCAGCAGCTTGGGTGGTGCGGGAGTGGGAGAGACCCAGTACTTC
TRBJ2-1 | TRBV5-1 | TRBD2 | once | CASSSSPQNSGSAYNEQFF | TGCGCCAGCAGCTCGTCTCCCCAGAATAGCGGGAGCGCCTACAATGAGCAGTTCTTC
TRBJ2-2 | TRBV28 | - | - | CASIGSRNTGELFF | TGTGCCAGCATCGGTAGCAGGAACACCGGGGAGCTGTTTTTT
TRBJ2-4 | TRBV5-5 | - | - | CASSLPGKNIQYF | TGTGCCAGCAGCCTCCCCGGGAAAAACATTCAGTACTTC